The entry below describes one T cell receptor (beta chain). The CDR3 is made up of 13 amino acids. Trimming cost V 4 bases and J 4 bases, with 8 bases left between them. Germline loops: CDR1 LGHNA, CDR2 YNFKEQ. This specimen belongs to a study of early stage breast cancer tumors. TCRdb's table, derived via immunoSEQ multiplex PCR, lists solely in-frame clones and lacks some. The sample carries tens of thousands of clones, 65% to 75% recorded once. The sequenced material came from blood. The chain links TRBV4-2 to TRBJ1-5, with D perhaps matching TRBD1 (5 bases). This receptor was identified in a person aged 50-59 years with breast cancer. The CDR3 DNA sequence: TGTGCCAGCAGCCTAGGGGATAATCAGCCCCAGCATTTT. It specifies CASSLGDNQPQHF.